Presented here are 17 T cell receptor beta chains from one specimen sequenced in a study of blood T cell repertoires in COVID-19. This table comes from immunoSEQ multiplex PCR, and its TCRdb copy is limited to in-frame clones, with some not included. In the table there are some 140,000 clones, about 89% of which are singletons. The sequenced sample was peripheral blood. These receptor sequences come from a man over 45 with acute or convalescent COVID-19.

This clone has just one count. The genes are TRBV6-6 and TRBJ2-2, with D uncertain. Germline values: CDR1 MNHNY, CDR2 SVGAGI (reference sequence). Trimming took off 7 bases at V and 7 bases at J, with 7 bases between the two ends. This CDR3 has 11 amino acids. The CDR3 sequence: CASISVGELFF. CDR3 DNA: TGTGCCAGCATCTCGGTCGGGGAGCTGTTTTTT.

The rearrangement joins TRBV19 to TRBJ1-5, with TRBD1 as a possible D gene (6 bases). Trimming shortened V by 10 bases and J by 4 bases, and 29 bases separated the two germline ends. This CDR3 has 18 amino acids. CDR1 and CDR2 (germline): LNHDA, SQIVND (reference sequence). CDR3 DNA: TGTGCCACCCAGCATGGCAGGGGCCTAATTTCTCGGAATCAGCCCCAGCATTTT. It yields the protein CATQHGRGLISRNQPQHF. The full variable domain, in which reference TRBV19 and TRBJ1-5 provide the parts outside the CDR3, is DGGITQSPKYLFRKEGQNVTLSCEQNLNHDAMYWYRQDPGQGLRLIYYSQIVNDFQKGDIAEGYSVSREKKESFPLTVTSAQKNPTAFYLCATQHGRGLISRNQPQHFGDGTRLSIL.

The chain combines TRBV2 with TRBJ1-5; D remains unclear. Per germline, CDR1 SNHLY and CDR2 FYNNEI. Trimming cost V 2 bases and J 4 bases, with 6 bases left between them. The CDR3 spans 13 residues. The CDR3 DNA is TGTGCCAGCAGTGAATCTGAGAATCAGCCCCAGCATTTT. It yields the protein CASSESENQPQHF.

This rearrangement joins TRBV19 to TRBJ1-5; D not resolved. The CDR3 runs 15 residues. Germline values: CDR1 LNHDA, CDR2 SQIVND (reference sequence). V lost 1 base, J lost 2 bases, and 9 bases lay in between. In nucleotides, the CDR3 is TGTGCCAGTAGTATAGGGTACGGTGGCAATCAGCCCCAGCATTTT. Amino acids: CASSIGYGGNQPQHF.

CDR3 sequence: CASSLGQGREQYF. In DNA form, the CDR3 reads TGTGCCAGCAGCTTAGGACAGGGGCGGGAGCAGTACTTC. The rearrangement joins TRBV7-9 to TRBJ2-7; 8 positions match TRBD1. This CDR3 is built from 13 residues. Looked up from germline, CDR1 is SEHNR and CDR2 is FQNEAQ (reference sequence). The J segment lost 7 bases and the V segment lost 1 base, leaving 3 bases of the junction unmatched.

The chain is built from TRBV20-1 and TRBJ1-2, with a possible D match to TRBD1 (5 bases). The V and J ends lost 3 bases and 6 bases respectively, with 14 bases between them. The CDR3 runs to 13 residues. Germline V gene lookup returns CDR1 DFQATT and CDR2 SNEGSKA (reference sequence). The CDR3 reads CSASLPQGDGYTF. The CDR3 DNA reads as TGCAGTGCTAGTCTGCCCCAGGGCGATGGCTACACCTTC.

V and J are TRBV21-1 and TRBJ2-7; TRBD1, the table's D call, lacks a check against the DNA. TRBV21-1 is classified as a pseudogene. The CDR3 is made up of 13 amino acids. CDR3 residues: CASSETQIYEQYV. The CDR3 bases are TGTGCCAGCAGCGAGACACAAATCTACGAGCAGTACGTC.

The chain uses TRBV4-1 and TRBJ1-6; no definite D call. The ends were cut back, 0 bases at V and 8 bases at J, with 5 bases in the middle. This CDR3 region has 13 residues. Per the germline V gene, CDR1 is MGHRA and CDR2 is YSYEKL. CDR3 DNA: TGCGCCAGCAGCCAAGACGAGCATTCACCCCTCCACTTT. This encodes CASSQDEHSPLHF.

This sequence joins TRBV6-5 and TRBJ2-2; the D gene is possibly TRBD2 (5 bases). CDR3 length: 14 residues. With 7 bases removed from V and 2 bases from J, the gap between germline ends came to 11 bases. CDR1 MNHEY and CDR2 SVGAGI come from the germline V gene. The CDR3: CASIVDSNTGELFF. CDR3 coding DNA: TGTGCCAGCATAGTGGACTCTAACACCGGGGAGCTGTTTTTT.

This chain joins TRBV28 and TRBJ2-5; TRBD2 agrees at 10 bases. The CDR3 runs 14 residues. V shed 1 base and J 11 bases; nucleotides not matched to a gene: 7. From germline, CDR1 is MDHEN and CDR2 SYDVKM. The CDR3 loop is CASSLSSGRGAQYF. CDR3 sequence (DNA): TGTGCCAGCAGTTTATCTAGCGGGAGAGGCGCACAGTACTTC.

The chain is built from TRBV27 and TRBJ2-7; 9 bases agree with TRBD2. With 2 bases clipped from V and 2 bases from J, the junction kept 4 bases outside the gene matches. Per the germline V gene, CDR1 is MNHEY and CDR2 is SMNVEV (reference sequence). This CDR3 is built from 15 residues. In DNA form, the CDR3 reads TGTGCCAGCAGTTTACGGACTAGCGTCACCTACGAGCAGTACTTC. This sequence encodes CASSLRTSVTYEQYF.

The chain carries TRBV21-1 and TRBJ2-5; TRBD1, the D gene given by the table, was not confirmed from the DNA. TRBV21-1 is a pseudogene. The CDR3 runs 14 residues. The CDR3 reads CASNQQGGQETQYF. As DNA, the CDR3 is TGTGCCAGCAACCAACAGGGGGGACAAGAGACCCAGTACTTC.

This sequence joins TRBV19 and TRBJ2-1; 10 nucleotides agree with TRBD1. Germline CDR1 LNHDA, CDR2 SQIVND (reference sequence). The length of the CDR3 is 13 residues. V lost 9 bases to trimming and J lost 10 bases; unmatched junction nucleotides: 9. Here the CDR3 reads CARPGQGRWEQFF. CDR3 bases: TGTGCCAGACCGGGACAGGGGAGGTGGGAGCAGTTCTTC.

The gene calls are TRBV10-3 and TRBJ2-3; the match to TRBD2 covers 7 bases. V lost 6 bases, J lost 1 base, and 7 bases stayed unmatched. CDR1 is ENHRY, CDR2 SYGVKD, per germline. The CDR3 runs to 15 residues. As DNA, the CDR3 is TGTGCCATCAGGGCGGTGGCGGGGGGCACAGATACGCAGTATTTT. Protein product: CAIRAVAGGTDTQYF.

The rearrangement uses TRBV6-6 and TRBJ1-5, with TRBD1 matching 7 bases. The CDR3 length is 14 residues. Germline CDR1 and CDR2: MNHNY and SVGAGI (reference sequence). The trim removed 3 bases at V and 5 bases at J, leaving 4 bases unmatched. The CDR3 DNA is TGTGCCAGCAGTTATACAGGGGCCGATCAGCCCCAGCATTTT. Protein: CASSYTGADQPQHF.

The CDR3 loop reads CASSLLASGKNEQFF. The CDR3 region has the DNA TGCGCCAGCAGCTTGCTGGCTAGCGGGAAGAATGAGCAGTTCTTC. The chain recombines TRBV5-1 with TRBJ2-1, with 9 nucleotides matching TRBD2. V was clipped by 1 base and J by 7 bases; unmatched bases: 6. The CDR3 is 15 residues long. The germline V gene has CDR1 SGHRS and CDR2 YFSETQ.

The V gene is TRBV7-3, the J gene TRBJ1-2; 10 bases agree with TRBD1. From germline, CDR1 is SGHTA and CDR2 FQGTGA. There are 16 residues in the CDR3. Unmatched junction bases numbered 10, after V lost 5 bases and J lost 4 bases. CDR3 region: CASSADPGQGFYGYTF. For the CDR3, the DNA is TGTGCCAGCAGCGCCGATCCGGGACAGGGGTTCTATGGCTACACCTTC.